This T cell receptor beta chain was recovered during a study of blood T cell repertoires in COVID-19. Turning to the study itself: Specimens from acute and convalescent COVID-19 originated in the United States, Italy and Spain. PBMCs, B-cell-depleted T cells, or T cells provided the cDNA or gDNA that made up the material.

The germline V and J ends were trimmed by 4 bases and 0 bases, with 16 bases remaining between them. Germline CDR1 and CDR2: MNHEY and SMNVEV (reference sequence). The CDR3 has 16 amino acids. Authors' data handling: Estimation of nucleated cell counts relied on the amplification of reference gene primers. The assay was immunoSEQ multiplex PCR, and TCRdb's table has in-frame clones only and misses some. V, J and clone size reflect that table, while D and trimming were determined from the DNA. The sample carries fewer than 200,000 clones, approximately 83% recorded once. This chain uses TRBV27 with TRBJ2-7; D might be TRBD2 (7 bases). Sequenced material: peripheral blood. The clonotype comes from a man between 65 and 85 years old with active or convalescent COVID-19. CDR3 sequence (DNA): TGTGCCAGCAGTTCCAGCAGGGGAGGGTTCTCCTACGAGCAGTACTTC. Its translation: CASSSSRGGFSYEQYF.